This TCR beta chain stems from a study of cytomegalovirus exposure and HLA in healthy donors. Study as a whole: Earlier results showed roughly 120 million unique TCR beta sequences derived from some 190 million T cells. Study results and caveats: Rare TCR sequences predominated, though certain public TCRs were found in many donors. When analyzed later, the rates of TCR association showed variation by HLA locus, with DRB1 the most and HLA-C the fewest.

As to this clone: Its antigen remains unidentified. The same CDR3 is also encoded by other DNA sequences in this sample.

From germline, CDR1 is LNHNV and CDR2 YYDKDF (reference sequence). The CDR3 is 13 amino acids. The V gene lost 1 base and the J gene lost 0 bases, with 3 bases spanning the gap. The PCR used 60 Vbeta and 13 Jbeta primers. The repertoire was sequenced with immunoSEQ multiplex PCR; TCRdb's copy has only in-frame clones and lacks some. Seen here are roughly 180,000 clones, about four fifths observed once, and the top ten hold about 1%. Material for sequencing was PBMCs. The sequence came from a man aged 25 to 45 in good health and CMV-seronegative. The chain couples TRBV15 to TRBJ1-1; the D is unclear. CDR3 in amino acids: CATSRAVNTEAFF. The CDR3 region has the DNA TGTGCCACCAGCAGAGCAGTGAACACTGAAGCTTTCTTT.